Below, 27 T cell receptor beta chains from the same sample are listed, as sequenced in a study of cytomegalovirus exposure and HLA in healthy donors. The PCR had 60 Vbeta and 13 Jbeta primers. The repertoire was sequenced with immunoSEQ multiplex PCR; TCRdb's copy has only in-frame clones and lacks some. The sample carries about 160,000 clones, around 74% recorded once. Source material: PBMCs. The receptors here all came from a middle-aged man in good health and CMV-seropositive.

CDR3 sequence: CASSPGPGRGNTIYF. CDR3 DNA: TGTGCCAGCAGCCCTGGGCCAGGGCGCGGAAACACCATATATTTT. The V gene is TRBV19, the J gene TRBJ1-3; D is perhaps TRBD1 (5 bases). CDR3 size: 15 residues. The germline CDR1 and CDR2 sequences are LNHDA and SQIVND (reference sequence). V lost 9 bases and J 4 bases, leaving 19 bases between the germline ends.

The rearrangement uses TRBV5-1 and TRBJ1-4, with TRBD1 identical over 9 bases. V lost 4 bases to trimming and J lost 8 bases; unmatched junction nucleotides: 6. This CDR3 spans 14 amino acids. CDR1 is SGHRS, CDR2 YFSETQ, per germline. The CDR3 region is CASSPGQGGEKLFF. The CDR3 coding sequence is TGCGCCAGCAGCCCGGGACAGGGAGGGGAAAAACTGTTTTTT.

V usage is TRBV28 and J usage is TRBJ2-3; 7 nucleotides line up with TRBD2. There are 15 residues in the CDR3. V lost 6 bases, J lost 3 bases, and 9 bases stayed unmatched. The germline gives CDR1 MDHEN, CDR2 SYDVKM. CDR3 loop: CASSAPAGLTDTQYF. CDR3 nucleotide sequence: TGTGCCAGCAGCGCTCCAGCGGGACTTACAGATACGCAGTATTTT.

The chain links TRBV5-1 to TRBJ2-4; weak D call: TRBD2 (6 bases). V lost 4 bases and J lost 0, with 17 bases in between. Germline CDR1 SGHRS, CDR2 YFSETQ. There are 17 residues in the CDR3. This chain's CDR3 is CASSASMWGEAKNIQYF. CDR3 DNA sequence: TGCGCCAGCAGCGCCTCCATGTGGGGGGAAGCCAAAAACATTCAGTACTTC.

This sequence joins TRBV11-2 and TRBJ2-7; the D is unclear. Trimming removed 0 bases from V and 5 bases from J, with 8 bases in between. CDR3 length: 13 amino acids. Germline CDR1 and CDR2: SGHAT and FQNNGV. CDR3 sequence: CASSLDVGDEQYF. In nucleotides, the CDR3 is TGTGCCAGCAGCTTAGATGTTGGAGACGAGCAGTACTTC.

The chain couples TRBV27 to TRBJ2-1; 9 bases are shared with TRBD1. This CDR3 contains 18 residues. The germline gives CDR1 MNHEY, CDR2 SMNVEV (reference sequence). The trim removed 7 bases at V and 0 bases at J, leaving 13 bases unmatched. In DNA form, the CDR3 reads TGTGCCAGCACCGCGACAGGGGGTACCGTAAGCTCCTACAATGAGCAGTTCTTC. It yields the protein CASTATGGTVSSYNEQFF.

The chain links TRBV6-4 to TRBJ2-2; TRBD2 might be the D (5 bases). V was cut by 5 bases and J by 2 bases, with 9 bases left in between. This CDR3 is 14 amino acids long. The germline CDR1 and CDR2 sequences are MRHNA and SNTAGT. This chain's CDR3 is CASSIRTNTGELFF. CDR3 DNA: TGTGCCAGCAGTATCAGGACTAACACCGGGGAGCTGTTTTTT.

The chain carries TRBV7-8 and TRBJ2-1, with TRBD2 matching over 8 bases. Germline CDR1 reads SGHVS; CDR2 reads FQNEAQ. V lost 5 bases and J lost 3; bases outside the gene matches: 9. This CDR3 contains 16 residues. The CDR3 nucleotides are TGTGCCAGCAGCGCTGGGGGCGGGACTAGCTACAATGAGCAGTTCTTC. This translates into CASSAGGGTSYNEQFF.

The gene calls are TRBV5-4 and TRBJ2-5; TRBD1 agrees at 11 bases. In germline, CDR1 is SGHNT, CDR2 YYREEE (reference sequence). V was clipped by 4 bases and J by 7 bases; unmatched bases: 3. CDR3 length: 13 residues. The CDR3 spells CASSPGQGVTQYF. CDR3 nucleotide sequence: TGTGCCAGCAGCCCGGGACAGGGGGTGACCCAGTACTTC.

V usage is TRBV30 and J usage is TRBJ2-7; D might be TRBD2 (5 bases). From germline, CDR1 is GTSNPN and CDR2 SVGIG (reference sequence). The V end was cut by 1 base, the J end by 4 bases, with 11 bases between. This CDR3 spans 13 amino acids. The CDR3 DNA reads TGTGCCTGGAGTGCCCTGGAGGCTTACGAGCAGTACTTC. This sequence encodes CAWSALEAYEQYF. The complete variable domain, with remaining parts taken from reference TRBV30 and TRBJ2-7, reads SQTIHQWPATLVQPVGSPLSLECTVEGTSNPNLYWYRQAAGRGLQLLFYSVGIGQISSEVPQNLSASRPQDRQFILSSKKLLLSDSGFYLCAWSALEAYEQYFGPGTRLTVT.

This chain links TRBV4-1 with TRBJ2-3, with D perhaps matching TRBD1 (6 bases). Deletions cut 1 base from V and 0 bases from J, with 17 bases between. Germline V gene lookup returns CDR1 MGHRA and CDR2 YSYEKL. The CDR3 spans 18 residues. The CDR3 sequence: CASSQVGHRLSSTDTQYF. CDR3 sequence (DNA): TGCGCCAGCAGCCAAGTGGGACACCGACTCTCTAGCACAGATACGCAGTATTTT.

V is TRBV11-2 and J is TRBJ2-7; 15 nucleotides match TRBD2. In germline, CDR1 is SGHAT, CDR2 FQNNGV. CDR3 length equals 17 residues. The V gene end was trimmed by 5 bases and the J gene end by 2 bases; junction bases not matched to a gene: 7. The CDR3: CASSQGTSGRSPYEQYF. CDR3 nucleotide sequence: TGTGCCAGCAGCCAAGGGACTAGCGGGAGGTCCCCCTACGAGCAGTACTTC.

The rearrangement uses TRBV9 and TRBJ1-3; TRBD1 is a possible D gene (5 bases). CDR3 size: 14 residues. V was trimmed by 5 bases and J by 0 bases, leaving 9 bases between them. Germline CDR1 and CDR2: SGDLS and YYNGEE. CDR3 protein: CASRDDSSGNTIYF. The DNA for the CDR3 is TGTGCCAGCAGGGACGACAGCTCTGGAAACACCATATATTTT.

The chain combines TRBV18 with TRBJ2-7; 8 bases agree with TRBD1. Losses at the gene ends were 2 bases for V and 6 bases for J; bases not matched to a gene: 6. Germline V gene sequence: CDR1 KGHSH, CDR2 LQKENI. The length of the CDR3 is 14 residues. The CDR3 DNA reads TGTGCCAGCTCACCAGAGACAGGGGATCGCGAGCAGTACTTC. Amino acids: CASSPETGDREQYF.

This clone was seen just once. The chain couples TRBV9 to TRBJ2-3, with 16 bases lining up with TRBD2. The germline gives CDR1 SGDLS, CDR2 YYNGEE. This CDR3 is built from 18 residues. Trimming removed 4 bases from V and 5 bases from J; junction bases left unmatched: 10. The CDR3: CASSKTGLAGGHGDTQYF. CDR3 coding DNA: TGTGCCAGCAGCAAGACGGGACTAGCGGGAGGGCATGGAGATACGCAGTATTTT.

This clone was counted between two and nine times. This chain uses TRBV4-2 with TRBJ1-2; no firm D call. Deletions cut 1 base from V and 1 base from J, with 10 bases between. The germline gives CDR1 LGHNA, CDR2 YNFKEQ. This CDR3 has 15 residues. The CDR3 region is CASSQVGGSNYGYTF. The CDR3 bases are TGTGCCAGCAGCCAAGTTGGCGGAAGTAACTATGGCTACACCTTC.

The rearrangement links TRBV2 to TRBJ1-2; D uncertain. The CDR3 length is 12 residues. Germline values: CDR1 SNHLY, CDR2 FYNNEI. V lost 3 bases to trimming and J lost 8 bases, with 10 bases between them. The CDR3 loop is CASSDAGSGYTF. The CDR3 DNA follows: TGTGCCAGCAGTGATGCAGGATCGGGCTACACCTTC.

The J gene is TRBJ2-6, the V gene TRBV4-1; the D is unclear. Germline V gene lookup returns CDR1 MGHRA and CDR2 YSYEKL. The CDR3 contains 17 residues. V lost 4 bases to trimming and J lost 0 bases, with 13 bases between them. CDR3 in DNA: TGCGCCAGCAGCCCCTTCCCCTTCCGCTCTGGGGCCAACGTCCTGACTTTC. This translates into CASSPFPFRSGANVLTF.

Regarding this clone: This same CDR3 is encoded by further DNA sequences in the sample. The gene calls are TRBV28 and TRBJ1-2; D not certain. Trimming pared 3 bases from V and 1 base from J, leaving 6 bases between. This CDR3 spans 13 amino acids. Germline V lookup: CDR1 MDHEN, CDR2 SYDVKM. CDR3 DNA: TGTGCCAGCAGTTTGAGGGTTAACTATGGCTACACCTTC. Translated, it gives CASSLRVNYGYTF.

This clone was recorded only once. The gene calls are TRBV6-5 and TRBJ2-7; 10 bases map to TRBD2. The CDR3 is 15 residues long. Germline V lookup: CDR1 MNHEY, CDR2 SVGAGI. J gave up 1 base and V 2 bases, and 2 bases lay outside the gene matches. The CDR3 protein is CASSYQTSGSYEQYF. DNA of the CDR3: TGTGCCAGCAGTTACCAGACTAGCGGGTCCTACGAGCAGTACTTC.

J is TRBJ2-2 and V is TRBV11-2; 7 bases align to TRBD1. Germline CDR1 SGHAT, CDR2 FQNNGV. Trimming removed 2 bases from V and 3 bases from J; junction bases left unmatched: 6. The CDR3 totals 16 residues. The CDR3: CASSLLVGQYTGELFF. DNA of the CDR3: TGTGCCAGCAGCTTATTAGTGGGACAGTACACCGGGGAGCTGTTTTTT.

This clone has just one count. The genes are TRBV7-8 and TRBJ1-1; D gene uncertain. This CDR3 is built from 13 residues. Per the germline V gene, CDR1 is SGHVS and CDR2 is FQNEAQ. The germline V and J ends were trimmed by 0 bases and 3 bases, with 5 bases remaining between them. CDR3 coding DNA: TGTGCCAGCAGCTTAGCGCGTCACACTGAAGCTTTCTTT. Residues: CASSLARHTEAFF.

The rearrangement joins TRBV10-2 to TRBJ2-7; 10 bases fit TRBD2. The germline V gene encodes CDR1 WSHSY and CDR2 SAAADI. The ends lost 6 bases at V and 2 bases at J; junction bases unmatched: 7. The CDR3 runs to 15 residues. DNA of the CDR3: TGCGCCAGCAGATTTCTAGCGGGGGCTCCCTACGAGCAGTACTTC. Translation: CASRFLAGAPYEQYF.

The genes are TRBV13 and TRBJ2-7; 10 bases fit TRBD1. Trimming removed 0 bases from V and 6 bases from J; junction bases left unmatched: 5. Germline CDR1 is PRHDT and CDR2 is FYEKMQ (reference sequence). This CDR3 has 15 residues. CDR3 DNA: TGTGCCAGCAGCTTAGGCTCGGGGACAGGGGTCGAGCAGTACTTC. Its protein is CASSLGSGTGVEQYF.

J is TRBJ2-3 and V is TRBV4-1, with D perhaps matching TRBD1 (5 bases). V was clipped by 4 bases and J by 2 bases, with 10 bases between them. There are 14 residues in the CDR3. Germline V gene sequence: CDR1 MGHRA, CDR2 YSYEKL. The CDR3 here is CASSLTASTDTQYF. The DNA of the CDR3 is TGCGCCAGCAGCCTGACAGCCTCCACAGATACGCAGTATTTT.

This sequence joins TRBV30 and TRBJ1-1; 8 nucleotides agree with TRBD1. CDR3 size: 15 residues. V was pared by 4 bases and J by 8 bases, with 15 bases of the junction left unmatched. Germline V gives CDR1 GTSNPN, CDR2 SVGIG (reference sequence). The CDR3 here is CAWNWQGAQDAEAFF. CDR3 coding DNA: TGTGCCTGGAATTGGCAGGGGGCACAAGACGCCGAAGCTTTCTTT.

V and J are TRBV6-1 and TRBJ2-7; TRBD2 aligns across 10 bases. Losses at the gene ends were 5 bases for V and 3 bases for J; bases not matched to a gene: 4. CDR1 is MNHNS, CDR2 SASEGT, per germline. This CDR3 is built from 14 residues. CDR3 loop: CASSHSGRHYEQYF. Written as DNA, the CDR3 is TGTGCCAGCAGTCATAGCGGGAGGCACTACGAGCAGTACTTC.